Below, 28 T cell receptor beta chains from the same sample are listed, as sequenced in a study of blood T cell repertoires in COVID-19 (dated by TCRdb to the early 2020s). To prepare the library, the immunoSEQ multiplex PCR assay was applied. As stored in TCRdb, this immuneACCESS dataset retains in-frame rearrangements with V and J assigned. A fraction of the clones does not appear; measured against another copy, unresolved V genes explain less than half of the discrepancy, and the remainder lacks a known reason. The sample table records some 96,000 clones; 80% of these occur just once. The top ten clonotypes cover around 10% of the sample. Material: peripheral blood. The source is a woman in her 70s with acute or convalescent COVID-19.

The V call is TRBV5-1, the J call TRBJ2-1; 8 bases match TRBD1. The trim removed 1 base at V and 3 bases at J, leaving 3 bases unmatched. The CDR3 runs 15 residues. The germline gives CDR1 SGHRS, CDR2 YFSETQ. Here the CDR3 DNA reads TGCGCCAGCAGCTTGATGACAGGGGTCTACAATGAGCAGTTCTTC. Translation: CASSLMTGVYNEQFF.

This clone was found a few times. The V and J genes are TRBV6-1 and TRBJ1-1; D is ambiguous. The V end was cut by 3 bases, the J end by 5 bases, with 10 bases between. Germline CDR1 MNHNS, CDR2 SASEGT. CDR3 length equals 13 residues. The CDR3 bases are TGTGCCAGCAGTGAGACGTGGAGGACTGAAGCTTTCTTT. Encoded protein: CASSETWRTEAFF.

J is TRBJ1-1 and V is TRBV2; a weak D match, TRBD1 (5 bases). Trimming cost V 7 bases and J 0 bases, with 18 bases left between them. This CDR3 contains 16 residues. Germline values: CDR1 SNHLY, CDR2 FYNNEI. In DNA, the CDR3 is TGTGCCAGCACAGTTCAAGCGGGACTAATGAACACTGAAGCTTTCTTT. This sequence encodes CASTVQAGLMNTEAFF.

The CDR3 DNA reads as TGTGCCACCAGTGATTTTATCAGGGCAGACGGGGAGCTGTTTTTT. It yields the protein CATSDFIRADGELFF. V and J are TRBV24-1 and TRBJ2-2; maybe TRBD1 (5 bases). V lost 1 base to trimming and J lost 7 bases, with 12 bases between them. Germline assignment: CDR1 KGHDR and CDR2 SFDVKD. CDR3 length equals 15 residues.

V usage is TRBV28 and J usage is TRBJ2-5, with D perhaps TRBD2 (6 bases). The CDR3 extends over 14 amino acids. Looked up from germline, CDR1 is MDHEN and CDR2 is SYDVKM. V was pared by 3 bases and J by 3 bases, with 11 bases between. CDR3 protein: CASSLRSGEETQYF. For the CDR3, the DNA is TGTGCCAGCAGTTTGAGATCGGGGGAAGAGACCCAGTACTTC.

Of note for this clone: An end of the junction does not agree with germline; a read error may underlie this. This chain uses TRBV7-3 with TRBJ1-1; the D is unclear. Germline lookup yields CDR1 SGHTA and CDR2 FQGTGA. The CDR3 runs to 14 residues. The CDR3: CASSRLLGNTEVFF. In nucleotides, the CDR3 is TGTGCCAGCAGCCGACTGCTCGGGAACACTGAAGTTTTCTTT.

The chain recombines TRBV25-1 with TRBJ1-5; 7 bases match TRBD1. Germline CDR1 is MGHDK and CDR2 is SYGVNS. CDR3 length equals 15 residues. The V segment lost 2 bases and the J segment 6 bases; nucleotides outside the gene matches: 7. CDR3 residues: CASSEGTGATQPQHF. DNA for the CDR3: TGTGCCAGCAGTGAAGGTACAGGGGCAACTCAGCCCCAGCATTTT.

The rearrangement joins TRBV9 to TRBJ2-1, with a weak D call TRBD2 (5 bases). This CDR3 has 16 amino acids. V was shortened by 4 bases and J by 3 bases, with 17 bases between the two germline ends. CDR1 and CDR2 (germline): SGDLS, YYNGEE. The CDR3 nucleotides read TGTGCCAGCAGCCAAGGTAGGGTAAGCGGCTACAATGAGCAGTTCTTC. Translated, it gives CASSQGRVSGYNEQFF.

This clone was recorded a few times. The V call is TRBV6-1, the J call TRBJ1-5; 11 positions match TRBD1. There are 16 residues in the CDR3. The V segment lost 4 bases and the J segment 5 bases; nucleotides outside the gene matches: 7. Germline assignment: CDR1 MNHNS and CDR2 SASEGT. As DNA, the CDR3 is TGTGCCAGCAGTGCACCCGGGACAGGGGGATATCAGCCCCAGCATTTT. Residues: CASSAPGTGGYQPQHF.

The V call is TRBV13, the J call TRBJ2-5; 7 positions match TRBD2. Germline V gives CDR1 PRHDT, CDR2 FYEKMQ (reference sequence). V was clipped by 7 bases and J by 5 bases; unmatched bases: 7. This CDR3 has 13 residues. CDR3 residues: CASTRRGSETQYF. CDR3 sequence (DNA): TGTGCCAGCACTCGGCGGGGGTCGGAGACCCAGTACTTC.

The chain carries TRBV28 and TRBJ1-2; 11 bases are shared with TRBD1. CDR1 and CDR2 from the germline V gene are MDHEN and SYDVKM. The CDR3 loop spans 19 amino acids. The V and J ends lost 1 base and 0 bases, in that order; junction bases with no gene match: 10. The CDR3 nucleotides read TGTGCCAGCAGTTTATTGGGGGGACAGGGGGACTTTTCTAACTATGGCTACACCTTC. Amino acid sequence: CASSLLGGQGDFSNYGYTF.

The J gene is TRBJ1-1, the V gene TRBV19, with 8 bases aligning to TRBD1. The junction had 10 bases not matched to a gene; V was cut back by 6 bases and J by 4 bases. The CDR3 has 15 amino acids. Germline V gene data show CDR1 as LNHDA and CDR2 as SQIVND (reference sequence). The CDR3 DNA reads TGTGCCAGTAGGGCAGGGGGAGGACAGGGCACTGAAGCTTTCTTT. Residues: CASRAGGGQGTEAFF. The full variable domain, in which reference TRBV19 and TRBJ1-1 provide the parts outside the CDR3, is DGGITQSPKYLFRKEGQNVTLSCEQNLNHDAMYWYRQDPGQGLRLIYYSQIVNDFQKGDIAEGYSVSREKKESFPLTVTSAQKNPTAFYLCASRAGGGQGTEAFFGQGTRLTVV.

CDR3 protein: CASSIGGYSGNTIYF. The CDR3 nucleotides read TGTGCCAGTAGTATTGGGGGGTACTCTGGAAACACCATATATTTT. The genes are TRBV19 and TRBJ1-3, with D maybe TRBD1 (5 bases). V lost 3 bases and J 0 bases, leaving 9 bases between the germline ends. The germline V gene encodes CDR1 LNHDA and CDR2 SQIVND (reference sequence). The CDR3 is 15 amino acids.

The chain employs TRBV5-4 and TRBJ1-2, with TRBD1 identical over 7 bases. The CDR3 totals 18 residues. Germline V gene lookup returns CDR1 SGHNT and CDR2 YYREEE (reference sequence). V gave up 3 bases and J gave up 8 bases; unmatched junction bases: 22. Here the CDR3 DNA reads TGTGCCAGCAGCTCACCCGGGACAGCCATTACTGTTGGTATGGGCTACACCTTC. Protein sequence: CASSSPGTAITVGMGYTF. The full variable domain, in which reference TRBV5-4 and TRBJ1-2 provide the parts outside the CDR3, is ETGVTQSPTHLIKTRGQQVTLRCSSQSGHNTVSWYQQALGQGPQFIFQYYREEENGRGNFPPRFSGLQFPNYSSELNVNALELDDSALYLCASSSPGTAITVGMGYTFGSGTRLTVV.

This chain connects TRBV6-1 to TRBJ2-5, with D unresolved. Trimming stripped 1 base from V and 9 bases from J, with 12 bases between. The CDR3 covers 13 residues. Germline V gives CDR1 MNHNS, CDR2 SASEGT. The CDR3 coding sequence is TGTGCCAGCAGTGAAGAATTAACCGGAGCCCAGTACTTC. The encoded protein is CASSEELTGAQYF.

This chain links TRBV12-5 with TRBJ1-5, with D possibly being TRBD1 (5 bases). The germline V and J ends were trimmed by 5 bases and 3 bases, with 5 bases remaining between them. CDR3 length: 12 residues. The germline V gene has CDR1 LGHNT and CDR2 FRNRAP. The CDR3 DNA reads as TGTGCTAGTGGTGGGGCCAATCAGCCCCAGCATTTT. This encodes CASGGANQPQHF. Together with reference TRBV12-5 and TRBJ1-5, the CDR3 gives the full variable domain: DARVTQTPRHKVTEMGQEVTMRCQPILGHNTVFWYRQTMMQGLELLAYFRNRAPLDDSGMPKDRFSAEMPDATLATLKIQPSEPRDSAVYFCASGGANQPQHFGDGTRLSIL.

V is TRBV29-1 and J is TRBJ2-1, with TRBD2 identical over 13 bases. Germline V CDR1 and CDR2: SQVTM, ANQGSEA. The junction had 3 bases not matched to a gene; V was cut back by 6 bases and J by 7 bases. CDR3 length: 13 amino acids. In nucleotides, the CDR3 is TGCAGCGTCGGGGGACTAGCGGGGAATGAGCAGTTCTTC. Translating it yields CSVGGLAGNEQFF.

This clone was recorded once. J is TRBJ1-1 and V is TRBV5-1; TRBD1 aligns across 8 bases. The length of the CDR3 is 15 residues. CDR1 is SGHRS and CDR2 is YFSETQ in the germline V gene. J was trimmed by 1 base and V by 2 bases; bases with no gene match: 4. The CDR3 sequence is CASSLVGQGNTEAFF. CDR3 DNA: TGCGCCAGCAGCTTAGTTGGACAGGGGAACACTGAAGCTTTCTTT.

This clone appeared a few times. The chain recombines TRBV3-1 (or the pseudogene TRBV3-2) with TRBJ2-7; D remains ambiguous. The CDR3 totals 13 residues. V lost 6 bases and J lost 6, with 15 bases in between. CDR1 and CDR2 from the germline V gene are LGHDT and YNNKEL (reference sequence). The CDR3 spells CASSLGRFGEQYV. CDR3 coding DNA: TGTGCCAGCAGTCTGGGCCGATTCGGCGAGCAGTACGTC.

In its sample, this clone was seen once. The genes are TRBV3-1 (or the pseudogene TRBV3-2) and TRBJ1-5; 9 bases are shared with TRBD1. The V and J ends lost 4 bases and 7 bases, in that order; junction bases with no gene match: 5. This CDR3 is 14 amino acids long. Germline V gene sequence: CDR1 LGHDT, CDR2 YNNKEL (reference sequence). This CDR3 is CASSRGQGWQPQHF. CDR3 DNA sequence: TGTGCCAGCAGCCGAGGACAGGGGTGGCAGCCCCAGCATTTT.

This clone was recorded only once. The chain combines TRBV11-2 with TRBJ1-1, with 7 bases matching TRBD1. V trimming: 4 bases; J trimming: 10 bases; junction bases outside the gene matches: 6. This CDR3 has 12 amino acids. The V gene's germline CDR1 is SGHAT and CDR2 FQNNGV. The CDR3 DNA is TGTGCCAGCAGCTCACGGACAGGTACAGCTTTCTTT. Encoded protein: CASSSRTGTAFF.

The chain joins TRBV11-2 to TRBJ2-3; D is uncertain. Trimming took off 3 bases at V and 0 bases at J, with 13 bases between the two ends. The germline V gene encodes CDR1 SGHAT and CDR2 FQNNGV. The CDR3 length is 16 residues. CDR3 amino acids: CASSFLPTLSTDTQYF. The DNA of the CDR3 is TGTGCCAGCAGCTTCCTCCCGACTCTTAGCACAGATACGCAGTATTTT.

The chain carries TRBV6-1 and TRBJ2-3; 8 positions agree with TRBD2. The CDR3 sequence is 16 residues long. J lost 3 bases, V lost 1 base, and 6 bases had no gene match. Germline V gene data show CDR1 as MNHNS and CDR2 as SASEGT. CDR3 sequence (DNA): TGTGCCAGCAGTGAAGTTGGCGGGGGGACGACAGATACGCAGTATTTT. Translated, it gives CASSEVGGGTTDTQYF.

This chain connects TRBV28 to TRBJ2-7; TRBD2 is a possible D gene (6 bases). Germline V CDR1 and CDR2: MDHEN, SYDVKM. This CDR3 is 14 amino acids long. V dropped 3 bases and J dropped 3 bases, with 12 bases sitting between them. This chain's CDR3 is CASSLRGSDYEQYV. The CDR3 bases are TGTGCCAGCAGTTTGCGGGGCAGCGACTACGAGCAGTACGTC.

This sequence joins TRBV11-3 and TRBJ1-6; D is unclear. Per the germline V gene, CDR1 is SGHNT and CDR2 is YENEEA. The length of the CDR3 is 13 residues. V shed 1 base and J shed 15 bases, with 13 bases lying between them. The DNA for the CDR3 is TGTGCCAGCAGCTTAGGGCCGGGAAGACGCCTCCACTTT. It is translated as CASSLGPGRRLHF.

This clone appeared a few times. The CDR3, as DNA: TGTGCCAGCAGCGTAGATGTCAGGGGGACTTCACCCCTCCACTTT. It yields the protein CASSVDVRGTSPLHF. The V call is TRBV9, the J call TRBJ1-6; 7 bases are shared with TRBD1. Unmatched junction bases numbered 6, after V lost 0 bases and J lost 9 bases. This CDR3 is 15 amino acids long. Per germline, CDR1 SGDLS and CDR2 YYNGEE.

The chain recombines TRBV6-5 with TRBJ1-4; the D gene is possibly TRBD1 (5 bases). CDR3 length equals 14 residues. Germline V gives CDR1 MNHEY, CDR2 SVGAGI. Trimming removed 7 bases from V and 3 bases from J, with 12 bases in between. Here the CDR3 DNA reads TGTGCCAGCACCCCGGGGGGTTCTAATGAAAAACTGTTTTTT. It codes for CASTPGGSNEKLFF.

This clone has only one observation. This chain connects TRBV6-5 to TRBJ1-1; a weak D match, TRBD1 (6 bases). Germline-derived CDR1 and CDR2 are MNHEY and SVGAGI. The length of the CDR3 is 14 residues. With 6 bases removed from V and 1 base from J, the gap between germline ends came to 12 bases. The CDR3 loop reads CASRGGAQNTEAFF. The CDR3 nucleotides read TGTGCCAGCAGGGGGGGGGCTCAGAACACTGAAGCTTTCTTT.